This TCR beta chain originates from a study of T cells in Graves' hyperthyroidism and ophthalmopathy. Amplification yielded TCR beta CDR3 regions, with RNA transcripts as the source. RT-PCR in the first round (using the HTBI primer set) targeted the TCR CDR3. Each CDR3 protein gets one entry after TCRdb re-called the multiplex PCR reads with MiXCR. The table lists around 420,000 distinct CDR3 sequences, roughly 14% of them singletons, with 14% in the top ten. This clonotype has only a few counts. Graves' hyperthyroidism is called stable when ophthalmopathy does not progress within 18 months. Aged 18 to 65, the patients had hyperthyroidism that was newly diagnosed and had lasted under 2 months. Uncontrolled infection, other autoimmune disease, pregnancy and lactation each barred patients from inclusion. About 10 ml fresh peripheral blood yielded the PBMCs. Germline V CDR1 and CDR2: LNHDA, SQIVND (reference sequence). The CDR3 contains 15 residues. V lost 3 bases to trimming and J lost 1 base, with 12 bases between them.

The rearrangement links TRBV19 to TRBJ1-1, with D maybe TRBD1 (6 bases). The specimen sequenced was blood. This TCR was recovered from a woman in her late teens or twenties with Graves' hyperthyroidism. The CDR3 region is CASSISWTANTEAFF. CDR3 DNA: TGTGCCAGTAGTATCTCTTGGACAGCGAACACTGAAGCTTTCTTT. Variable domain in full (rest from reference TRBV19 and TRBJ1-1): DGGITQSPKYLFRKEGQNVTLSCEQNLNHDAMYWYRQDPGQGLRLIYYSQIVNDFQKGDIAEGYSVSREKKESFPLTVTSAQKNPTAFYLCASSISWTANTEAFFGQGTRLTVV.